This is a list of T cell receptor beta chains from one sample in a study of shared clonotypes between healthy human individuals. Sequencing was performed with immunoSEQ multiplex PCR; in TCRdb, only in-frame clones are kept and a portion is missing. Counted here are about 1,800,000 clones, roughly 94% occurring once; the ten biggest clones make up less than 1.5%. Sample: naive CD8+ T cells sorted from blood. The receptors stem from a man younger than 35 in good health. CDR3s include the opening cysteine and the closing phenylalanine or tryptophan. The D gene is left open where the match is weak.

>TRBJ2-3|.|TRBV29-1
CSVAWSTDTQYF
TGCAGCGTCGCCTGGAGCACAGATACGCAGTATTTT
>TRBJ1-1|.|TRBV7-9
CASSNQGLNTEAFF
TGTGCCAGCAGTAATCAGGGGCTGAACACTGAAGCTTTCTTT
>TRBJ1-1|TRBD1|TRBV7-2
CASSSGQGYTEAFF
TGTGCCAGCAGCTCGGGACAGGGGTACACTGAAGCTTTCTTT
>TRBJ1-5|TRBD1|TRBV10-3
CAISGTPGTGGRSNQPQHF
TGTGCCATCAGTGGAACACCCGGGACAGGGGGACGCAGCAATCAGCCCCAGCATTTT
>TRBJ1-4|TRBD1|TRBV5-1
CASSSLGTVDEKLFF
TGCGCCAGCAGTTCCCTAGGGACAGTGGATGAAAAACTGTTTTTT
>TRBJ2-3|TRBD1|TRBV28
CASSFDPLPGGGTDTQYF
TGTGCCAGCAGTTTTGATCCACTCCCAGGGGGCGGCACAGATACGCAGTATTTT
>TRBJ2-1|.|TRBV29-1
CSVEDGAGWNEQFF
TGCAGCGTTGAAGATGGGGCAGGGTGGAATGAGCAGTTCTTC
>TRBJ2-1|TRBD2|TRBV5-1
CASSPGSTSGRALISYNEQFF
TGCGCCAGCAGCCCGGGTTCGACTAGCGGGAGGGCCTTGATCTCCTACAATGAGCAGTTCTTC
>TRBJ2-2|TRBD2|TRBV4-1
CASSQGPLAGGLTGELFF
TGCGCCAGCAGCCAAGGACCCCTAGCGGGAGGATTGACCGGGGAGCTGTTTTTT
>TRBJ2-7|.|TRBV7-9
CASSDRWYEQYF
TGTGCCAGCAGCGACCGTTGGTACGAGCAGTACTTC
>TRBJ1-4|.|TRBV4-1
CASSFVGGVGEKLFF
TGCGCCAGCAGCTTTGTGGGAGGGGTAGGTGAAAAACTGTTTTTT